This T cell receptor beta chain was found in a study of blood T cell repertoires in COVID-19. As for the study in general: Samples came from the United States, Italy and Spain, spanning acute and convalescent COVID-19.

Produced via immunoSEQ multiplex PCR; TCRdb's table is partial and in-frame only. The top ten clones hold about 6.5% of a sample with around 170,000 clones, about 80% of them seen once. Per germline, CDR1 SGHTS and CDR2 YDEGEE. The CDR3 has 14 amino acids. V was clipped by 4 bases and J by 2 bases, with 10 bases between them. What was sequenced was peripheral blood. The chain employs TRBV5-8 and TRBJ1-5; D remains unclear. The TCR originated in a man between 65 and 79 years old with active or convalescent COVID-19. CDR3 in DNA: TGTGCCAGCAGCGCGAGGGTGGGCAATCAGCCCCAGCATTTT. Protein: CASSARVGNQPQHF.